A selection of T cell receptor beta chains follows, all from one sample in a study of OX40 agonist ivuxolimab in advanced cancers. TCRdb's copy holds only in-frame clones and misses some; the assay was immunoSEQ multiplex PCR. Of some 70,000 clones listed, about 91% were seen once; the top ten hold around 1%. This specimen was CD4+ or CD8+ T cells sorted from blood, taken in a trial of the OX40 agonist ivuxolimab. The receptor set was obtained from an adult with an advanced solid tumor such as melanoma, head and neck, liver or kidney cancer. Each CDR3 is given with its conserved first and last residue. A D gene is named only where the DNA matches it firmly. Clone size appears in some rows only: once, few, many, or a class for an expanded clone.

j_call	d_call	clone_size	v_call	cdr3_nt	cdr3_aa
TRBJ1-1	.	.	TRBV11-2	TGTGCCAGCAGCTTAGATCTGGGAGAAGAAGCTTTCTTT	CASSLDLGEEAFF
TRBJ1-4	TRBD1	once	TRBV7-6	TGTGCCAGCAGCCCCACCGGGACAGGGGGCAGTGAAAAACTGTTTTTT	CASSPTGTGGSEKLFF
TRBJ1-6	.	once	TRBV19	TGTGCCAGTAGTATAGTACCCTCCGGGTATTCACCCCTCCACTTT	CASSIVPSGYSPLHF
TRBJ2-7	.	once	TRBV10-1	TGCGCCAGACACACCCTGGACGGCTACGAGCAGTACTTC	CARHTLDGYEQYF
TRBJ2-1	TRBD2	.	TRBV7-9	TGTGCCAGCAGCTCGGGACTAGCGGGGTTCATAGAGCAGTTCTTC	CASSSGLAGFIEQFF
TRBJ1-2	.	.	TRBV18	TGTGCCAGCTCACCGAGGGCCGCTAACTATGGCTACACCTTC	CASSPRAANYGYTF
TRBJ2-7	.	.	TRBV18	TGTGCCAGCTCACCAGGGTATAGTTACGAGCAGTACTTC	CASSPGYSYEQYF
TRBJ2-3	TRBD2	once	TRBV19	TGTGCCAGTAGTTTGGGACTAGCGGGGGGAGATACGCAGTATTTT	CASSLGLAGGDTQYF
TRBJ2-3	.	.	TRBV7-9	TGTGCCAGCAGTTTAAGCCCAGATACGCAGTATTTT	CASSLSPDTQYF
TRBJ1-2	.	.	TRBV5-1	TGCGCCAGCAGCTTGGAGCAGGTGGGCTACACCTTC	CASSLEQVGYTF
TRBJ2-7	.	.	TRBV6-5	TGTGCCAGCAGCCCCCGGGCTGTCGCCTACGAGCAGTACTTC	CASSPRAVAYEQYF
TRBJ1-1	TRBD1	.	TRBV9	TGTGCCAGCAGCGACAGACAGGGGGCCAATCCGAACACTGAAGCTTTCTTT	CASSDRQGANPNTEAFF
TRBJ2-5	.	.	TRBV5-1	TGCGCCAGCAGCGTGAGGGTTAGGGAGACCCAGTACTTC	CASSVRVRETQYF
TRBJ1-2	.	.	TRBV25-1	TGTGCCAGCAGCCTAACAGAAAACTATGGCTACACCTTC	CASSLTENYGYTF
TRBJ2-5	TRBD1	.	TRBV5-1	TGCGCCAGCAGTATAGAAGGACAGGGGTGGGAGACCCAGTACTTC	CASSIEGQGWETQYF
TRBJ2-7	.	.	TRBV25-1	TGTGCCAGCAGTGAATTTGGTCGGGGTTCCTACGAGCAGTACTTC	CASSEFGRGSYEQYF
TRBJ2-3	.	.	TRBV27	TGTGCCAGCAGCTCCCTGGGCACAGATACGCAGTATTTT	CASSSLGTDTQYF
TRBJ2-1	TRBD1	.	TRBV7-6	TGTGCCAGCAGCCGCCGACAGGGTTTTTCCTACAATGAGCAGTTCTTC	CASSRRQGFSYNEQFF
TRBJ2-2	.	.	TRBV5-1	TGCGCCAGCAGCTCGATACAGGGAGGGATCGGGGAGCTGTTTTTT	CASSSIQGGIGELFF
TRBJ2-5	TRBD2	.	TRBV5-1	TGCGCCAGCAGCTTTAGGACTAGCGGGGACGGGGAGACCCAGTACTTC	CASSFRTSGDGETQYF
TRBJ2-5	.	.	TRBV18	TGTGCCAGCTCCTCGGGTGAGACCCAGTACTTC	CASSSGETQYF
TRBJ1-6	TRBD1	.	TRBV30	TGTGCCTGGAGTATGGGACAGGGGGTATCACCCCTCCACTTT	CAWSMGQGVSPLHF
TRBJ2-1	.	once	TRBV20-1	TGCAGTGCTGGGGGCAATGAGCAGTTCTTC	CSAGGNEQFF
TRBJ1-2	.	.	TRBV5-6	TGTGCCAGCAGCTTGGTGGTGGGGGGCTACACCTTC	CASSLVVGGYTF
TRBJ1-1	.	.	TRBV11-2	TGTGCCAGCAGCTTAGCAGGTACCTCGGGCTCTTGGGGACGGACTGAAGCTTTCTTT	CASSLAGTSGSWGRTEAFF
TRBJ2-3	.	.	TRBV6-1	TGTGCCAGCAGGGACTGGGCCACAGATACGCAGTATTTT	CASRDWATDTQYF
TRBJ2-5	.	.	TRBV28	TGTGCCAGCAGCATTACCGGGAACCGACAAGAGACCCAGTACTTC	CASSITGNRQETQYF
TRBJ2-5	TRBD2	.	TRBV7-8	TGTGCCAGCAGGAGCGGGAGCGGGTGGGAGACCCAGTACTTC	CASRSGSGWETQYF
TRBJ1-1	.	.	TRBV30	TGTGCCTGTCGGAGAGAGGGGACTGGCACTGAAGCTTTCTTT	CACRREGTGTEAFF
TRBJ1-5	.	.	TRBV6-4	TGTGCCAGCAGTCTCACAAGCAATCAGCCCCAGCATTTT	CASSLTSNQPQHF
TRBJ1-3	.	.	TRBV5-4	TGTGCCAGCAGCTCCCGCGGGGCAGGGGTGGTAGGAAACACCATATATTTT	CASSSRGAGVVGNTIYF
TRBJ2-5	TRBD2	.	TRBV27	TGTGCCAGCAGTTTAGGCCCGCGGGGGGGAGAGGAGACCCAGTACTTC	CASSLGPRGGEETQYF
TRBJ1-3	TRBD1	.	TRBV30	TGTGCCTGGATGGGGGGACAGGGGTCTGGAAACACCATATATTTT	CAWMGGQGSGNTIYF
TRBJ2-5	.	.	TRBV5-1	TGCGCCAGCAGTGATCCTGGGGGCGGTGAGACCCAGTACTTC	CASSDPGGGETQYF
TRBJ2-1	.	.	TRBV5-1	TGCGCCAGCAGCTACAAATTTAAACAGGGTTCCGATGAGCAGTTCTTC	CASSYKFKQGSDEQFF
TRBJ2-5	.	.	TRBV29-1	TGCAGCAGCCTGACTAGCCAAGAGACCCAGTACTTC	CSSLTSQETQYF
TRBJ2-3	TRBD1	.	TRBV2	TGTGCCAGCACCATAGACAGGGAAAATACGCAGTATTTT	CASTIDRENTQYF
TRBJ2-3	TRBD2	few	TRBV7-2	TGTGCCAGCAGCTTAGATAGCGGGAGCACTGGTGGGTTGGATACGCAGTATTTT	CASSLDSGSTGGLDTQYF
TRBJ1-1	.	.	TRBV5-5	TGTGCCAGCAGCTTACAGGTCGGCACTGAAGCTTTCTTT	CASSLQVGTEAFF
TRBJ1-3	TRBD1	.	TRBV6-1	TGTGCCAGCAGTGATCAAGACAGGGTGGGAAACACCATATATTTT	CASSDQDRVGNTIYF
TRBJ2-5	TRBD1	.	TRBV10-3	TGTGCCATCAGGGGAGAGATTGGGACAGGGGAAGAGACCCAGTACTTC	CAIRGEIGTGEETQYF
TRBJ2-7	.	.	TRBV10-1	TGCGCCAGCAGTGTTGAGTACAGTACCGAGCAGTACTTC	CASSVEYSTEQYF